The present T cell receptor (beta chain) was sequenced within a study of OX40 agonist ivuxolimab in advanced cancers. Study details: A mean age of around 63 years, range roughly 20 to 80, was recorded, and 70% to 85% were male.

Broader study findings: Near-lowest levels of clonal expansion characterized partial responders at 0.1-3.0 mg/kg. Some nonresponders likewise displayed low normalized T-cell clonal expansion.

Clones were sequenced by immunoSEQ multiplex PCR, and TCRdb holds only the in-frame ones, with some missing. The table includes more than 50,000 clones, nearly 80% detected once. V was pared by 7 bases and J by 5 bases, with 8 bases between. Per germline, CDR1 SNHLY and CDR2 FYNNEI. This CDR3 has 11 amino acids. Samples were taken at baseline and on day 1 of cycles 4 and 7. For this clone: The antigen remains unidentified.

The specimen comprised CD4+ or CD8+ T cells sorted from blood, sampled in a trial of the OX40 agonist ivuxolimab. The sequence came from an adult with an advanced solid tumor such as melanoma, head and neck, liver or kidney cancer. The V and J genes are TRBV2 and TRBJ1-2; D uncertain. The CDR3 bases are TGTGCCAGCACGGAAGGGTATGGCTACACCTTC. Translating it yields CASTEGYGYTF.